These T cell receptor beta chains were read from a single sample in a study of blood T cell repertoires in COVID-19. Profiling relied on immunoSEQ multiplex PCR, and the TCRdb table lists in-frame clones only, not all of them. The sample lists about 160,000 clones; 85% to 95% were seen once. Sequenced sample: peripheral blood. The origin of the receptors is a woman aged 50 to 60 with acute or convalescent COVID-19. CDR3s include the opening cysteine and the closing phenylalanine or tryptophan. A D gene is named only where the DNA matches it firmly.

J | V | D | CDR3 | DNA
TRBJ1-2 | TRBV6-5 | NA | CASRKDRDYGYTF | TGTGCCAGCAGGAAGGACAGAGACTATGGCTACACCTTC
TRBJ2-3 | TRBV27 | TRBD2 | CASSPRVAGVDTQYF | TGTGCCAGCAGTCCGCGGGTAGCGGGAGTAGATACGCAGTATTTT
TRBJ2-6 | TRBV18 | NA | CASSPPRPGANVLTF | TGTGCCAGCTCACCTCCCCGTCCCGGGGCCAACGTCCTGACTTTC
TRBJ2-1 | TRBV9 | TRBD1 | CASSVVGTVYNEQFF | TGTGCCAGCAGCGTCGTTGGGACAGTATACAATGAGCAGTTCTTC
TRBJ2-7 | TRBV6-5 | TRBD2 | CASSYSPTSGTYEQYF | TGTGCCAGCAGTTACTCCCCAACTAGCGGAACCTACGAGCAGTACTTC
TRBJ1-1 | TRBV29-1 | TRBD1 | CSVAGTGENTEAFF | TGCAGCGTTGCCGGGACAGGGGAGAATACTGAAGCTTTCTTT
TRBJ2-2 | TRBV5-1 | NA | CASSLGRALTGELFF | TGCGCCAGCAGCTTGGGCAGGGCCCTCACCGGGGAGCTGTTTTTT
TRBJ2-7 | TRBV5-1 | TRBD1 | CASRSGTGGHEQYF | TGCGCCAGCAGGTCCGGGACAGGGGGCCACGAGCAGTACTTC
TRBJ2-1 | TRBV10-3 | TRBD2 | CAIRDQAGGGANEQFF | TGTGCCATCAGGGATCAAGCGGGAGGAGGGGCTAATGAGCAGTTCTTC
TRBJ2-4 | TRBV21-1 | NA | CASTPESKEDF | TGTGCCAGCACCCCCGAGAGTAAAGAGGACTTC
TRBJ1-5 | TRBV24-1 | NA | CATKSGGSNQPQHF | TGTGCCACCAAGTCGGGGGGGAGCAATCAGCCCCAGCATTTT
TRBJ1-2 | TRBV11-2 | NA | CASSALLRRANYGYTF | TGTGCCAGCAGCGCCCTGTTGCGGAGAGCTAACTATGGCTACACCTTC
TRBJ1-5 | TRBV5-1 | NA | CASSSRSSQPQHF | TGCGCCAGCAGCTCCCGTTCTTCTCAGCCCCAGCATTTT
TRBJ2-2 | TRBV19 | TRBD2 | CASTGTSGRKGRTGELFF | TGTGCCAGTACCGGGACTAGCGGAAGAAAGGGAAGGACCGGGGAGCTGTTTTTT
TRBJ2-3 | TRBV29-1 | NA | CSLEGRFTDTQYF | TGCAGCCTAGAGGGGAGGTTCACAGATACGCAGTATTTT